These T cell receptor beta chains were read from a single sample in a study of PD-L1 blockade in urothelial cancer. Libraries were prepared by immunoSEQ multiplex PCR; TCRdb keeps only in-frame clonotypes and omits some of them. The data hold roughly 20,000 clones, with around 88% observed a single time. The specimen comprised PBMCs, sampled around atezolizumab (anti-PD-L1) treatment. Every receptor here comes from a man aged 45-65 years with urothelial cancer. The CDR3 runs from the conserved cysteine through the conserved F or W. The D gene is left open where the match is weak. A clone size is listed for some rows: how often the clone was seen (once, few, many), or a class if it is expanded.

few,TRBJ1-6,TRBV2,TRBD1,CASAETTGSNSPLHF,TGTGCCAGCGCCGAAACGACAGGGTCGAATTCACCCCTCCACTTT
NA,TRBJ2-3,TRBV5-1,TRBD2,CASRPNILAGGPTDTQYF,TGCGCCAGCAGACCGAATATCCTAGCGGGGGGGCCCACAGATACGCAGTATTTT
NA,TRBJ2-5,TRBV27,NA,CASSLNGYAGETQYF,TGTGCCAGCAGTTTAAATGGGTACGCGGGAGAGACCCAGTACTTC
NA,TRBJ1-5,TRBV27,NA,CASSLGYRADQPQHF,TGTGCCAGCAGTTTAGGTTACAGGGCGGATCAGCCCCAGCATTTT
NA,TRBJ2-1,TRBV5-4,TRBD1,CASSSGTVDNEQFF,TGTGCCAGCAGCTCCGGGACAGTGGACAATGAGCAGTTCTTC
NA,TRBJ1-1,TRBV9,NA,CASSPQTVNTEAFF,TGTGCCAGCAGCCCCCAAACGGTGAACACTGAAGCTTTCTTT
NA,TRBJ2-1,TRBV6-1,TRBD2,CASSPTSGSYNEQFF,TGTGCCAGCAGCCCGACTAGCGGATCCTACAATGAGCAGTTCTTC
NA,TRBJ2-1,TRBV2,NA,CASSDGRGAYNEQFF,TGTGCCAGCAGTGATGGCAGGGGGGCATACAATGAGCAGTTCTTC
NA,TRBJ2-1,TRBV25-1,TRBD2,CASSDASGNEQFF,TGTGCCAGCAGTGACGCTAGCGGCAATGAGCAGTTCTTC
NA,TRBJ1-6,TRBV6-5,NA,CASSYRTGTANSPLHF,TGTGCCAGCAGTTACAGAACCGGGACTGCGAATTCACCCCTCCACTTT
NA,TRBJ2-5,TRBV5-1,TRBD1,CASSEQGAGETQYF,TGCGCCAGCAGCGAACAGGGGGCTGGAGAGACCCAGTACTTC
NA,TRBJ1-5,TRBV27,NA,CASSLWADGNQPQHF,TGTGCCAGCAGTTTATGGGCTGATGGAAATCAGCCCCAGCATTTT
NA,TRBJ2-7,TRBV27,NA,CASWGASPLSEQYF,TGTGCCAGCTGGGGAGCTTCACCCCTGAGCGAGCAGTACTTC
few,TRBJ2-7,TRBV7-9,NA,CASSLTGGSSYEQYF,TGTGCCAGCAGCTTAACAGGTGGAAGCTCCTACGAGCAGTACTTC
NA,TRBJ2-1,TRBV9,NA,CASSVPGDEQFF,TGTGCCAGCAGCGTCCCAGGTGATGAGCAGTTCTTC
NA,TRBJ2-5,TRBV5-1,NA,CASRGAGETQYF,TGCGCCAGTCGCGGGGCAGGAGAGACCCAGTACTTC
NA,TRBJ2-2,TRBV19,NA,CASSIPPSGTGELFF,TGTGCCAGTAGTATTCCCCCTTCAGGGACCGGGGAGCTGTTTTTT
few,TRBJ2-2,TRBV9,NA,CASSVSGTPTSGELFF,TGTGCCAGCAGCGTATCCGGGACTCCTACCTCCGGGGAGCTGTTTTTT
NA,TRBJ2-7,TRBV19,TRBD1,CASAPDRYEQYF,TGTGCCAGTGCCCCGGACAGGTACGAGCAGTACTTC
NA,TRBJ2-6,TRBV2,NA,CASGSLHSGANVLTF,TGTGCCAGCGGTAGTCTTCATTCTGGGGCCAACGTCCTGACTTTC
NA,TRBJ1-1,TRBV7-3,NA,CASSPQGASTEAFF,TGTGCCAGCAGCCCCCAGGGCGCGAGCACTGAAGCTTTCTTT
NA,TRBJ1-3,TRBV9,NA,CASSPLQGPTGNTIYF,TGTGCCAGCAGCCCGTTACAGGGTCCCACTGGAAACACCATATATTTT
NA,TRBJ1-1,TRBV6-6,NA,CASSQGMNTEAFF,TGTGCCAGCAGCCAGGGGATGAACACTGAAGCTTTCTTT
NA,TRBJ2-5,TRBV18,NA,CASSPRETQYF,TGTGCCAGCTCACCGAGAGAGACCCAGTACTTC
NA,TRBJ2-2,TRBV4-3,NA,CASSQELAGDAGELFF,TGCGCCAGCAGCCAAGAATTGGCAGGTGATGCCGGGGAGCTGTTTTTT
NA,TRBJ2-5,TRBV11-3,NA,CASSLGFSGTQYF,TGTGCCAGCAGCTTAGGTTTTTCAGGGACCCAGTACTTC
NA,TRBJ2-3,TRBV5-1,TRBD2,CASSSVSGGRTDTQYF,TGCGCCAGCAGCTCGGTTAGCGGGGGTCGCACAGATACGCAGTATTTT